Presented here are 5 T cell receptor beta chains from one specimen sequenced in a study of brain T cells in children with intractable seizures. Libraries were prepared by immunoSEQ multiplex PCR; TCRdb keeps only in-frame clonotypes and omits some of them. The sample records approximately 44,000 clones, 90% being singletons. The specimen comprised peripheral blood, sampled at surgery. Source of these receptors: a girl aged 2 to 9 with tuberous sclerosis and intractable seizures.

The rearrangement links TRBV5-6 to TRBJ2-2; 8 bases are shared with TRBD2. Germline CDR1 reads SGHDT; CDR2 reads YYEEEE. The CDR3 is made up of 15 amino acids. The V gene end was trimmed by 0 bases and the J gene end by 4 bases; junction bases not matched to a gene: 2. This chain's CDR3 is CASSLGLAGTGELFF. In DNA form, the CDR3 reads TGTGCCAGCAGCTTGGGGCTAGCGGGCACCGGGGAGCTGTTTTTT.

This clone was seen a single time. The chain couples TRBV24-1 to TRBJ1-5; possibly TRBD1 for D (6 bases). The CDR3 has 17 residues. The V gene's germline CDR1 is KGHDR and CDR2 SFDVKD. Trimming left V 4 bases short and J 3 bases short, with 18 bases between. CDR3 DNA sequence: TGTGCCACCAGTGAAACTACCAGGGGAGGTGTCAATCAGCCCCAGCATTTT. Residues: CATSETTRGGVNQPQHF.

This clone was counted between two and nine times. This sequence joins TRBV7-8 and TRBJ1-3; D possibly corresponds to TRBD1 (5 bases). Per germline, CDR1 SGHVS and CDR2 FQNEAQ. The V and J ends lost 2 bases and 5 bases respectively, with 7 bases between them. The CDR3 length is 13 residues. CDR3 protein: CASSLQGRNTIYF. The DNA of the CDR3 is TGTGCCAGCAGCTTACAGGGTAGAAACACCATATATTTT.

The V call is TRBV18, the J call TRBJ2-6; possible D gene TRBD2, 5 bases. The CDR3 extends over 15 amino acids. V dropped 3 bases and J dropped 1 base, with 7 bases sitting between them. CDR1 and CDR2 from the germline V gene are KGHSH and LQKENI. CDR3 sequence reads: CASSPGNSGANVLTF. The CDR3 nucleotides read TGTGCCAGCTCACCCGGGAATTCTGGGGCCAACGTCCTGACTTTC.

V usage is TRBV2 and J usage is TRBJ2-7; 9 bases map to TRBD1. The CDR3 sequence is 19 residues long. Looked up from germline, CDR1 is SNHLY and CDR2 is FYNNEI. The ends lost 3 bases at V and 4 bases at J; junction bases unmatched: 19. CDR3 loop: CASSEVPFSGTGNFYEQYV. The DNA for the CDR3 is TGTGCCAGCAGTGAGGTACCCTTTTCCGGGACAGGGAATTTTTACGAGCAGTACGTC.